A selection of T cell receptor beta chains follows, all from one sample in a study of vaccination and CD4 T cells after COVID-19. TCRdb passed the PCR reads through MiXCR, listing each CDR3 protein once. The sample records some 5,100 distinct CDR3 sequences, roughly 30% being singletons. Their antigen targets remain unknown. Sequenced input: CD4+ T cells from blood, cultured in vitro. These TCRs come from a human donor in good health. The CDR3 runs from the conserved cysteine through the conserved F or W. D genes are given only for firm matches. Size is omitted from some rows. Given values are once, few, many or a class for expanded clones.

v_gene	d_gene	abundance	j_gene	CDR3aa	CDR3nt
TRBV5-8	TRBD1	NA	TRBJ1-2	CASSPGGANGYTF	TGTGCCAGCAGTCCAGGGGGCGCGAATGGCTACACCTTC
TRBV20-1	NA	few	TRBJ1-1	CRGWARNTEAFF	TGCAGGGGGTGGGCACGGAACACTGAAGCTTTCTTT
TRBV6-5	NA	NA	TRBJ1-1	CASSYSAPGPPRGTEAFF	TGTGCCAGCAGTTACTCGGCCCCAGGCCCCCCACGGGGCACTGAAGCTTTCTTT
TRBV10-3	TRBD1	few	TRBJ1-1	CAITNPGQGSPEAFF	TGTGCCATCACCAATCCGGGACAGGGTTCCCCTGAAGCTTTCTTT
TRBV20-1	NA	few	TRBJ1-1	CSATSDRNTEAFF	TGCAGTGCTACCTCTGACAGAAACACTGAAGCTTTCTTT
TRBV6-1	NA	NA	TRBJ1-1	CASSRDRLNTEAFF	TGTGCCAGCAGCAGGGACCGCCTGAACACTGAAGCTTTCTTT
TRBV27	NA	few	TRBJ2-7	CASSPSGTHASYEQYF	TGTGCCAGCAGTCCCTCCGGGACCCACGCTTCTTACGAGCAGTACTTC
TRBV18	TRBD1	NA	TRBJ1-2	CASSPRQGDGYTF	TGTGCCAGCTCACCTCGACAGGGTGATGGCTACACCTTC
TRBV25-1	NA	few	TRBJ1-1	CASRGRFFGDTEAFF	TGTGCCAGCAGGGGCAGGTTCTTTGGGGACACTGAAGCTTTCTTT
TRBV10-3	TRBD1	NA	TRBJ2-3	CAISESRGQGRRSYTQYF	TGTGCCATCAGTGAGTCTAGGGGGCAGGGGCGACGTTCGTATACGCAGTATTTT
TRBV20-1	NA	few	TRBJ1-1	CSARRGGAHTEAFF	TGCAGTGCAAGGAGGGGAGGGGCCCACACTGAAGCTTTCTTT
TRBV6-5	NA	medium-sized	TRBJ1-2	CASSSQTSGYTF	TGTGCCAGCAGTTCCCAGACGAGTGGCTACACCTTC
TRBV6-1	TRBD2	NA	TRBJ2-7	CASSLNPRGLAGVPYEQYF	TGTGCCAGCAGCCTCAACCCCCGGGGACTAGCGGGGGTTCCCTACGAGCAGTACTTC